One and the same sample provided the 15 T cell receptor beta chains below, sequenced in a study of T-cell reconstitution after alpha-beta-depleted transplantation in children. As it was prepared, the TCRbeta library received unique molecular identifiers. TCRdb called the PCR reads again in MiXCR, with one record for every CDR3 protein. The data hold 300,000 to 400,000 distinct CDR3 sequences, with about 17% observed a single time. Sequenced here: PBMCs, mostly from graft donor cells, sampled 360 days after TCRalphabeta/CD19-depleted stem cell transplant. These receptors were obtained from a male patient aged 2-10 years who had a stem cell transplant for acute lymphoblastic leukemia, so the T cells may come from the graft donor.

This clonotype has at least ten counts. The chain couples TRBV20-1 to TRBJ2-1; TRBD2 aligns across 7 bases. The trim removed 1 base at V and 2 bases at J, leaving 11 bases unmatched. The CDR3 is 17 residues long. Germline V gives CDR1 DFQATT, CDR2 SNEGSKA (reference sequence). CDR3 protein: CSARGGPRAGPYNEQFF. Written as DNA, the CDR3 is TGCAGTGCTAGAGGAGGACCTCGAGCGGGACCCTACAATGAGCAGTTCTTC.

The chain employs TRBV27 and TRBJ1-5, with TRBD1 as a possible D gene (6 bases). The V gene lost 5 bases and the J gene lost 7 bases, with 15 bases spanning the gap. Germline CDR1 reads MNHEY; CDR2 reads SMNVEV (reference sequence). The CDR3 is made up of 14 amino acids. The CDR3 DNA is TGTGCCAGCAGTAACCGGGGGGCGGGGCAGCCCCAGCATTTT. It yields the protein CASSNRGAGQPQHF.

In its sample, this clonotype was seen a few times. The rearrangement links TRBV5-1 to TRBJ2-5; a possible D gene is TRBD1 (5 bases). Germline V CDR1 and CDR2: SGHRS, YFSETQ. Between the trimmed V and J ends, which lost 3 bases and 2 bases, there was a span of 8 bases. The CDR3 has 13 amino acids. DNA for the CDR3: TGCGCCAGCAGCTGGGCAGGGCAAGAGACCCAGTACTTC. This gives the protein CASSWAGQETQYF.

The CDR3 here is CASSPAVREGYTGELFF. CDR3 bases: TGTGCCAGCAGTCCAGCGGTGAGGGAGGGGTACACCGGGGAGCTGTTTTTT. The chain carries TRBV12-3 or TRBV12-4 and TRBJ2-2; 7 nucleotides agree with TRBD2. The CDR3 loop spans 17 amino acids. V shed 5 bases and J 3 bases; nucleotides not matched to a gene: 12.

The rearrangement uses TRBV12-5 and TRBJ1-5; D possibly corresponds to TRBD1 (6 bases). Per the germline V gene, CDR1 is LGHNT and CDR2 is FRNRAP. V was trimmed by 0 bases and J by 6 bases, leaving 15 bases between them. This CDR3 is 16 amino acids long. CDR3 DNA sequence: TGTGCTAGTGGTTTGGTACTCGGGACAATCAGTCAGCCCCAGCATTTT. Translating it yields CASGLVLGTISQPQHF.

The CDR3 region is CSVEGLAAPYNEQFF. In DNA form, the CDR3 reads TGCAGCGTTGAGGGACTAGCGGCCCCCTACAATGAGCAGTTCTTC. The chain has TRBV29-1 and TRBJ2-1; 11 bases are shared with TRBD2. V dropped 3 bases and J dropped 2; count of bases not matched to a gene: 3. The CDR3 has 15 residues. The germline gives CDR1 SQVTM, CDR2 ANQGSEA.

This chain links TRBV9 with TRBJ2-7; 7 positions match TRBD1. The germline V gene encodes CDR1 SGDLS and CDR2 YYNGEE. CDR3 length: 14 amino acids. Trimming took 2 bases from V and 6 from J; bases not matched to a gene: 8. The CDR3 spells CASSVAKGAGEQYF. The CDR3 bases are TGTGCCAGCAGCGTGGCAAAGGGGGCAGGCGAGCAGTACTTC.

This clonotype has a handful of counts. The CDR3 protein is CASSLLIGQGVNEQFF. The DNA of the CDR3 is TGTGCCAGCAGCCTTTTGATAGGACAGGGAGTAAATGAGCAGTTCTTC. The chain recombines TRBV27 with TRBJ2-1, with 8 positions matching TRBD1. With V trimmed by 6 bases and J by 7 bases, 14 bases remained unmatched. CDR1 and CDR2 from the germline V gene are MNHEY and SMNVEV (reference sequence). The CDR3 runs to 16 residues.

The sample holds a few counts of this clonotype. The chain carries TRBV6-5 and TRBJ2-2; 7 bases align to TRBD1. Germline CDR1 is MNHEY and CDR2 is SVGAGI. This CDR3 comprises 17 residues. J lost 2 bases, V lost 0 bases, and 6 bases had no gene match. In nucleotides, the CDR3 is TGTGCCAGCAGTTACTCAGCCGGGACAGTCAACACCGGGGAGCTGTTTTTT. It is translated as CASSYSAGTVNTGELFF.

In this sample, this clonotype turned up a few times. The chain couples TRBV12-3 or TRBV12-4 to TRBJ2-3, with D hard to call. The V end was cut by 3 bases, the J end by 3 bases, with 7 bases between. The CDR3 is 13 amino acids. CDR3 nucleotide sequence: TGTGCCAGCAGTTTTCGCCCGACAGATACGCAGTATTTT. Amino acid sequence: CASSFRPTDTQYF.

This clonotype has only a few counts. J is TRBJ1-1 and V is TRBV7-8; TRBD1 is a possible D gene (5 bases). The CDR3 length is 16 residues. V was cut by 1 base and J by 3 bases, with 15 bases left in between. Per germline, CDR1 SGHVS and CDR2 FQNEAQ. The CDR3 loop is CASSLDGAGRDTEAFF. The DNA of the CDR3 is TGTGCCAGCAGCTTAGACGGGGCCGGCCGGGACACTGAAGCTTTCTTT.

V gene TRBV4-2 combines with J gene TRBJ2-7; D perhaps matches TRBD1 (5 bases). The germline gives CDR1 LGHNA, CDR2 YNFKEQ. With 1 base removed from V and 2 bases from J, the gap between germline ends came to 12 bases. The length of the CDR3 is 15 residues. CDR3 loop: CASSQARQSPYEQYF. The CDR3, as DNA: TGTGCCAGCAGCCAAGCTAGACAGAGTCCCTACGAGCAGTACTTC.

The table lists this clonotype with a few counts. J is TRBJ2-1 and V is TRBV6-2 or TRBV6-3, with 10 bases aligning to TRBD2. This CDR3 region has 15 residues. In germline, CDR1 is MNHEY, CDR2 SVGEGT. V shed 4 bases and J 4 bases; nucleotides not matched to a gene: 4. The DNA of the CDR3 is TGTGCCAGCAGTTGGACTAGCGGAGCTTACAATGAGCAGTTCTTC. Translated: CASSWTSGAYNEQFF.

This clonotype was counted at least ten times. The J gene is TRBJ2-1, the V gene TRBV7-9, with 9 bases matching TRBD2. The CDR3 consists of 15 residues. Unmatched junction bases numbered 3, after V lost 4 bases and J lost 2 bases. Germline CDR1 reads SEHNR; CDR2 reads FQNEAQ (reference sequence). Here the CDR3 reads CASSSSGTTYNEQFF. Written as DNA, the CDR3 is TGTGCCAGCAGCTCTAGCGGGACGACCTACAATGAGCAGTTCTTC.

The chain links TRBV20-1 to TRBJ1-6, with TRBD1 as a possible D gene (6 bases). Germline loops: CDR1 DFQATT, CDR2 SNEGSKA (reference sequence). CDR3 size: 18 residues. V was clipped by 2 bases and J by 7 bases, with 24 bases between them. CDR3 nucleotides: TGCAGTGCTAGAAGGAGGGTGATTGCGGGACACTCAAATTCACCCCTCCACTTT. Translated, it gives CSARRRVIAGHSNSPLHF.